Below are 30 T cell receptor beta chains sequenced from a single sample in a study of blood T cell repertoires in COVID-19. Profiling relied on immunoSEQ multiplex PCR, and the TCRdb table lists in-frame clones only, not all of them. The sample includes 70,000 or so clones, 76% of them seen just once. Sequencing was performed on peripheral blood. These receptor sequences come from a man between 60 and 70 years old with COVID-19, enrolled during active disease.

This chain connects TRBV11-2 to TRBJ2-7, with D possibly being TRBD1 (6 bases). CDR3 length: 14 amino acids. The ends were cut back, 7 bases at V and 5 bases at J, with 18 bases in the middle. Germline CDR1 is SGHAT and CDR2 is FQNNGV. CDR3 amino acids: CASTFQGLVNEQYF. The CDR3 region has the DNA TGTGCCAGCACCTTCCAGGGGCTGGTGAACGAGCAGTACTTC.

The chain has TRBV6-1 and TRBJ1-5, with a weak D call TRBD1 (5 bases). The V gene's germline CDR1 is MNHNS and CDR2 SASEGT. V was cut by 0 bases and J by 5 bases, with 8 bases left in between. The CDR3 is 14 amino acids. The DNA of the CDR3 is TGTGCCAGCAGTGAAGCATCAGGGTATCAGCCCCAGCATTTT. Translation gives CASSEASGYQPQHF.

The rearrangement joins TRBV4-1 to TRBJ2-7, with TRBD2 matching over 9 bases. CDR1 and CDR2 (germline): MGHRA, YSYEKL. The J segment lost 7 bases and the V segment lost 4 bases, leaving 14 bases of the junction unmatched. The CDR3 loop spans 16 amino acids. The CDR3 DNA reads TGCGCCAGCAGCCCTCTCCCTAGCGGGACTGCGGGGGAGCAGTACTTC. Its translation is CASSPLPSGTAGEQYF.

This chain links TRBV28 with TRBJ1-6; the D is unclear. The CDR3 has 14 residues. CDR1 is MDHEN and CDR2 is SYDVKM in the germline V gene. Between the trimmed V and J ends, which lost 3 bases and 7 bases, there was a span of 10 bases. Here the CDR3 DNA reads TGTGCCAGCAGTTTTGAGCCACGCAATTCACCCCTCCACTTT. Residues: CASSFEPRNSPLHF.

The chain has TRBV7-2 and TRBJ2-2; 12 nucleotides agree with TRBD2. Germline loops: CDR1 SGHTA, CDR2 FQGNSA. This CDR3 has 15 amino acids. The trim removed 3 bases at V and 8 bases at J, leaving 4 bases unmatched. Here the CDR3 reads CASSLTSGREGELFF. DNA for the CDR3: TGTGCCAGCAGCTTGACTAGCGGGAGAGAAGGGGAGCTGTTTTTT.

The chain employs TRBV5-1 and TRBJ2-5; tentative D call: TRBD1 (7 bases). V dropped 5 bases and J dropped 7 bases, with 18 bases sitting between them. Germline V gene lookup returns CDR1 SGHRS and CDR2 YFSETQ. CDR3 size: 14 residues. The CDR3: CASSQGQGGATQYF. CDR3 nucleotides: TGCGCCAGCAGTCAGGGGCAGGGGGGTGCGACCCAGTACTTC.

This clone was seen a few times. The J gene is TRBJ2-7, the V gene TRBV7-9; 9 bases are a match to TRBD2. CDR3 size: 16 residues. The germline gives CDR1 SEHNR, CDR2 FQNEAQ (reference sequence). J gave up 5 bases and V 3 bases, and 11 bases lay outside the gene matches. Written as DNA, the CDR3 is TGTGCCAGCAGCTTGTCCCTCGCGGGAGGGAGTGACGAGCAGTACTTC. This sequence encodes CASSLSLAGGSDEQYF. Variable domain in full (rest from reference TRBV7-9 and TRBJ2-7): DTGVSQNPRHKITKRGQNVTFRCDPISEHNRLYWYRQTLGQGPEFLTYFQNEAQLEKSRLLSDRFSAERPKGSFSTLEIQRTEQGDSAMYLCASSLSLAGGSDEQYFGPGTRLTVT.

The rearrangement links TRBV5-4 to TRBJ2-1, with 8 bases identical to TRBD2. The germline V gene has CDR1 SGHNT and CDR2 YYREEE (reference sequence). The CDR3 contains 12 residues. After removal of 3 bases from V and 9 bases from J, the junction contained 2 bases not matched to a gene. The CDR3, as DNA: TGTGCCAGCAGCTGGACTAGCAGTGAGCAGTTCTTC. Protein: CASSWTSSEQFF.

This clone was recorded once. The chain combines TRBV5-6 with TRBJ2-1, with TRBD2 matching over 9 bases. The CDR3 has 16 residues. Losses at the gene ends were 0 bases for V and 6 bases for J; bases not matched to a gene: 7. Germline assignment: CDR1 SGHDT and CDR2 YYEEEE. The CDR3 nucleotides are TGTGCCAGCAGCTTGGTATTCGCGGGAGGGTCCAATGAGCAGTTCTTC. Translation: CASSLVFAGGSNEQFF.

This clone was observed once. This rearrangement joins TRBV28 to TRBJ1-1; 8 bases are a match to TRBD1. Germline values: CDR1 MDHEN, CDR2 SYDVKM. The CDR3 totals 12 residues. J gave up 6 bases and V 8 bases, and 5 bases lay outside the gene matches. The DNA for the CDR3 is TGTGCCAGCGCGGACAGGGCGTCTGAAGCTTTCTTT. Protein: CASADRASEAFF.

The chain carries TRBV30 and TRBJ2-2; D gene unclear. The CDR3 is 14 amino acids. The V gene's germline CDR1 is GTSNPN and CDR2 SVGIG (reference sequence). Trimming stripped 3 bases from V and 2 bases from J, with 10 bases between. The CDR3: CAWSLLVNTGELFF. DNA for the CDR3: TGTGCCTGGAGCCTCCTCGTCAACACCGGGGAGCTGTTTTTT.

This clone was observed a handful of times. This chain connects TRBV7-9 to TRBJ1-1, with no clear D. Germline V gene lookup returns CDR1 SEHNR and CDR2 FQNEAQ (reference sequence). Trimming removed 2 bases at V and 5 bases at J, with 12 bases between. This CDR3 has 14 residues. CDR3 region: CASSLLGGQTEAFF. The CDR3 DNA reads as TGTGCCAGCAGCTTATTGGGAGGGCAAACTGAAGCTTTCTTT.

This chain uses TRBV3-1 (or the pseudogene TRBV3-2) with TRBJ1-2; D is possibly TRBD1 (5 bases). V gave up 3 bases and J gave up 7 bases, with 9 bases separating them. The CDR3 length is 12 residues. Germline V gene lookup returns CDR1 LGHDT and CDR2 YNNKEL (reference sequence). The CDR3 DNA reads as TGTGCCAGCAGCCAGCAGGGATCTGGCTACACCTTC. The encoded protein is CASSQQGSGYTF.

The gene calls are TRBV7-9 and TRBJ2-3, with D unresolved. Germline V gene lookup returns CDR1 SEHNR and CDR2 FQNEAQ (reference sequence). The CDR3 covers 14 residues. Trimming took 4 bases from V and 1 from J, leaving 9 bases between them. The CDR3 reads CASSSTRGTDTQYF. Here the CDR3 DNA reads TGTGCCAGCAGCTCCACTCGGGGCACAGATACGCAGTATTTT.

V usage is TRBV6-6 and J usage is TRBJ2-1; D is unresolved. Per the germline V gene, CDR1 is MNHNY and CDR2 is SVGAGI (reference sequence). This CDR3 is 13 amino acids long. V lost 2 bases, J lost 4 bases, and 6 bases lay in between. CDR3 residues: CASSYGQYNEQFF. Here the CDR3 DNA reads TGTGCCAGCAGTTACGGCCAATACAATGAGCAGTTCTTC.

The V gene is TRBV5-4, the J gene TRBJ2-5; 11 bases agree with TRBD1. This CDR3 is built from 13 residues. J gave up 5 bases and V 8 bases, and 5 bases lay outside the gene matches. Germline V lookup: CDR1 SGHNT, CDR2 YYREEE (reference sequence). The CDR3 loop reads CASRDRGWETQYF. The CDR3 bases are TGTGCCAGTCGGGACAGGGGGTGGGAGACCCAGTACTTC.

This sequence joins TRBV30 and TRBJ2-6; D not resolved. V lost 0 bases, J lost 0 bases, and 3 bases lay in between. Germline V CDR1 and CDR2: GTSNPN, SVGIG (reference sequence). The CDR3 has 14 residues. In DNA, the CDR3 is TGTGCCTGGAGTGTAGCCTCTGGGGCCAACGTCCTGACTTTC. This gives the protein CAWSVASGANVLTF. The complete variable domain, with remaining parts taken from reference TRBV30 and TRBJ2-6, reads SQTIHQWPATLVQPVGSPLSLECTVEGTSNPNLYWYRQAAGRGLQLLFYSVGIGQISSEVPQNLSASRPQDRQFILSSKKLLLSDSGFYLCAWSVASGANVLTFGAGSRLTVL.

Notes on this clone: An end of the junction differs from the germline gene, which may be a read error. V is TRBV10-3 and J is TRBJ2-4; 9 bases are a match to TRBD1. Germline values: CDR1 ENHRY, CDR2 SYGVKD. CDR3 length: 18 amino acids. CDR3 DNA sequence: TGTGCCACCAGTGCTAATACAGGGACAGGGATTCAGCTCGGCATTCAGTACTTC. The encoded protein is CATSANTGTGIQLGIQYF.

J is TRBJ2-7 and V is TRBV10-3, with 8 nucleotides matching TRBD1. Germline assignment: CDR1 ENHRY and CDR2 SYGVKD. V shed 11 bases, J shed 3 bases, and the junction held 3 bases outside the gene matches. This CDR3 has 11 residues. The CDR3 coding sequence is TGTGCCGGGGGACAGGACTACGAGCAGTACTTC. It codes for CAGGQDYEQYF.

The V and J genes are TRBV6-5 and TRBJ2-5; D is perhaps TRBD1 (5 bases). The CDR3 has 14 residues. V was cut by 6 bases and J by 5 bases, with 16 bases left in between. The germline V gene encodes CDR1 MNHEY and CDR2 SVGAGI. The CDR3 is CASREAASGETQYF. CDR3 nucleotide sequence: TGTGCCAGCAGAGAGGCAGCCTCAGGGGAGACCCAGTACTTC.

This chain uses TRBV11-3 with TRBJ2-5, with TRBD2 identical over 7 bases. From germline, CDR1 is SGHNT and CDR2 YENEEA. Trimming took 4 bases from V and 7 from J; bases not matched to a gene: 0. This CDR3 has 11 residues. This CDR3 reads CASSSGGTQYF. The CDR3 DNA sequence: TGTGCCAGCAGCTCGGGAGGGACCCAGTACTTC.

This chain uses TRBV7-2 with TRBJ1-2; 9 nucleotides align to TRBD1. Germline V gene sequence: CDR1 SGHTA, CDR2 FQGNSA. The CDR3 covers 15 residues. Trimming at V came to 0 bases and at J to 2 bases, leaving 1 base not matched to a gene. The CDR3 loop is CASSLAGTGNYGYTF. CDR3 DNA: TGTGCCAGCAGCTTAGCCGGGACAGGGAACTATGGCTACACCTTC. Full variable domain (outside the CDR3, taken from reference TRBV7-2 and TRBJ1-2): GAGVSQSPSNKVTEKGKDVELRCDPISGHTALYWYRQSLGQGLEFLIYFQGNSAPDKSGLPSDRFSAERTGGSVSTLTIQRTQQEDSAVYLCASSLAGTGNYGYTFGSGTRLTVV.

The gene calls are TRBV3-1 (or the pseudogene TRBV3-2) and TRBJ1-6; D is uncertain. V gave up 4 bases and J gave up 8 bases, with 12 bases separating them. Germline CDR1 reads LGHDT; CDR2 reads YNNKEL (reference sequence). CDR3 length equals 14 residues. The CDR3 DNA is TGTGCCAGCAGCCCCCGTGGCGGGGATTCACCCCTCCACTTT. This codes for CASSPRGGDSPLHF.

The chain has TRBV7-9 and TRBJ2-3; 10 bases are shared with TRBD2. CDR1 and CDR2 (germline): SEHNR, FQNEAQ (reference sequence). The trim removed 6 bases at V and 0 bases at J, leaving 0 bases unmatched. The CDR3 has 14 residues. CDR3 DNA: TGTGCCAGCAGGACTAGCGGGAGCACAGATACGCAGTATTTT. Protein: CASRTSGSTDTQYF.

The chain joins TRBV7-9 to TRBJ2-2; D possibly corresponds to TRBD2 (5 bases). The V and J ends lost 5 bases and 6 bases respectively, with 19 bases between them. This CDR3 region has 16 residues. Germline CDR1 and CDR2: SEHNR and FQNEAQ (reference sequence). The CDR3 DNA follows: TGTGCCAGCAGCCCAGCGGTCCCGGAAGGAGCCGGGGAGCTGTTTTTT. Its translation: CASSPAVPEGAGELFF.

The count of this clone is one. The V and J genes are TRBV3-1 (or the pseudogene TRBV3-2) and TRBJ1-3; D not resolved. V was pared by 5 bases and J by 0 bases, with 11 bases between. Looked up from germline, CDR1 is LGHDT and CDR2 is YNNKEL (reference sequence). The CDR3 spans 15 residues. The CDR3 bases are TGTGCCAGCAGCATGGGCCAATTCTCTGGAAACACCATATATTTT. Translating gives CASSMGQFSGNTIYF.

This CDR3 is CASSLTRGYEQYF. DNA for the CDR3: TGCGCCAGCAGCTTGACCAGAGGCTACGAGCAGTACTTC. The rearrangement uses TRBV5-1 and TRBJ2-7, with D unresolved. Between the trimmed V and J ends, which lost 1 base and 3 bases, there was a span of 8 bases. This CDR3 has 13 residues. The V gene's germline CDR1 is SGHRS and CDR2 YFSETQ.

This clone was observed once. The chain has TRBV27 and TRBJ2-1, with D possibly TRBD1 on 6 matching bases. Trimming removed 5 bases from V and 5 bases from J, with 25 bases in between. CDR1 is MNHEY, CDR2 SMNVEV, per germline (reference sequence). The CDR3 is made up of 18 amino acids. The CDR3 DNA reads TGTGCCAGCAGTCCCTATTCTCTCAGACAGGCCGGGAACAATGAGCAGTTCTTC. Translating gives CASSPYSLRQAGNNEQFF.

The V and J genes are TRBV24-1 and TRBJ1-2; D gene uncertain. The CDR3 sequence is 14 residues long. Trimming pared 3 bases from V and 8 bases from J, leaving 15 bases between. CDR1 KGHDR and CDR2 SFDVKD come from the germline V gene. CDR3 amino acids: CATSDPFQREGYTF. CDR3 nucleotides: TGTGCCACCAGTGATCCGTTTCAGAGGGAAGGCTACACCTTC.

The rearrangement uses TRBV6-5 and TRBJ2-7, with TRBD2 matching 7 bases. Germline assignment: CDR1 MNHEY and CDR2 SVGAGI. V trimming: 9 bases; J trimming: 7 bases; junction bases outside the gene matches: 12. The CDR3 runs to 13 residues. The CDR3 here is CASGGLAVKEQYF. The CDR3, as DNA: TGTGCCAGTGGGGGTCTAGCGGTCAAGGAGCAGTACTTC.